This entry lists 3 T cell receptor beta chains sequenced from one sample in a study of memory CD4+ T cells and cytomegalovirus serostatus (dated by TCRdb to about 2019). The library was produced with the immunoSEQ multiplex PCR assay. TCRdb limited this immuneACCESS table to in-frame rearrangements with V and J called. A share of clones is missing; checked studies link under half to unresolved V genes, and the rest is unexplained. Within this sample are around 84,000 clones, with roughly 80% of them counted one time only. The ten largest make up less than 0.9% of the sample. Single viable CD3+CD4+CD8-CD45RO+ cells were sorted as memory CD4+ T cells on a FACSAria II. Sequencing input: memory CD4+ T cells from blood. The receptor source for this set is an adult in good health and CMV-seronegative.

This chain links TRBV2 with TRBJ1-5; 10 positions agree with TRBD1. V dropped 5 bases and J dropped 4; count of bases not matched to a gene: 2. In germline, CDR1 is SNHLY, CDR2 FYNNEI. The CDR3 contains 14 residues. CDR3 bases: TGTGCCAGCAGTTGGACAGGGGGTAATCAGCCCCAGCATTTT. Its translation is CASSWTGGNQPQHF.

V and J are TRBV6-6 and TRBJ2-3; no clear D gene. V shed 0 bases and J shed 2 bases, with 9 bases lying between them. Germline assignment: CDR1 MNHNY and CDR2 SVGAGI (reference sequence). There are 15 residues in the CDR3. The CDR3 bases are TGTGCCAGCAGTTACTCAGGAGTCTTCACAGATACGCAGTATTTT. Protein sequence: CASSYSGVFTDTQYF.

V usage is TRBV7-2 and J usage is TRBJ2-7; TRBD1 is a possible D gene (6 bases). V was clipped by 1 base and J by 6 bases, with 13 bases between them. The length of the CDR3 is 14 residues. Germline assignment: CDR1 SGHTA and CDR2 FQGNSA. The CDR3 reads CASSLVHQGGEQYF. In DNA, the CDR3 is TGTGCCAGCAGCTTAGTTCATCAAGGGGGCGAGCAGTACTTC. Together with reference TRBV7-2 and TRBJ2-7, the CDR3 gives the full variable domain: GAGVSQSPSNKVTEKGKDVELRCDPISGHTALYWYRQSLGQGLEFLIYFQGNSAPDKSGLPSDRFSAERTGGSVSTLTIQRTQQEDSAVYLCASSLVHQGGEQYFGPGTRLTVT.